These T cell receptor beta chains were read from a single sample in a study of T cell repertoires in cytomegalovirus infection. MiXCR, applied by TCRdb to the reads, yields one record per CDR3 protein. The table lists about 490,000 distinct CDR3 sequences, 26% of them singletons. Sample: PBMCs. These receptors were obtained from a human donor in good health (CMV status not recorded). Some clones in this sample may be carry-over from other donors' samples. CDR3s include the opening cysteine and the closing phenylalanine or tryptophan. The D gene is left open where the match is weak. The listing skips clone size in some rows; elsewhere it reads once, few, many or a size class.

>TRBD2|TRBJ2-1|TRBV6-5|few
CASSYGTSGTQEQFF
TGTGCCAGCAGTTACGGGACTAGCGGGACTCAGGAGCAGTTCTTC
>.|TRBJ2-1|TRBV7-3|few
CASSLTSQGEQFF
TGTGCCAGCAGCTTAACGTCCCAGGGAGAGCAGTTCTTC
>.|TRBJ2-7|TRBV7-4|.
CASSSKESTYEQYF
TGTGCCAGCAGCTCCAAGGAGAGTACCTACGAGCAGTACTTC
>TRBD1|TRBJ1-6|TRBV7-6|.
CASSLGGTGGRSPLHF
TGTGCCAGCAGCTTAGGCGGGACAGGGGGGCGTTCACCCCTCCACTTT
>.|TRBJ1-2|TRBV5-4|few
CASSSRHEGVANYGYTF
TGTGCCAGCAGCTCACGACACGAGGGGGTAGCTAACTATGGCTACACCTTC
>TRBD2|TRBJ2-1|TRBV11-3|few
CASSFWATSGRNEQFF
TGTGCCAGCAGCTTCTGGGCAACTAGCGGGAGAAATGAGCAGTTCTTC
>.|TRBJ2-7|TRBV6-1|few
CASSSGLPAYEQYF
TGTGCCAGCAGTTCGGGACTCCCAGCCTACGAGCAGTACTTC
>TRBD2|TRBJ2-1|TRBV10-3|.
CAFGLVNEQFF
TGTGCCTTTGGACTAGTCAATGAGCAGTTCTTC
>.|TRBJ2-3|TRBV19|once
CASSITREDTQYF
TGTGCCAGTAGTATAACCCGAGAAGATACGCAGTATTTT
>TRBD2|TRBJ2-3|TRBV6-2/TRBV6-3|few
CASSLTSAEISDTQYF
TGTGCCAGCAGTTTAACTAGCGCCGAGATCTCAGATACGCAGTATTTT
>.|TRBJ1-2|TRBV5-4|few
CASSRDPNYGYTF
TGTGCCAGCAGCAGGGACCCCAACTATGGCTACACCTTC
>TRBD1|TRBJ1-1|TRBV7-2|many
CATRQGVVERTNTEAFF
TGTGCCACTCGACAGGGGGTAGTGGAAAGAACGAACACTGAAGCTTTCTTT
>TRBD2|TRBJ2-5|TRBV7-9|.
CASSFRRREGRLETQYF
TGTGCCAGCAGCTTCCGGCGCAGGGAGGGCCGGTTGGAGACCCAGTACTTC
>TRBD2|TRBJ2-1|TRBV4-2|.
CASSQSGGREHNEQFF
TGTGCCAGCAGCCAATCGGGGGGGCGGGAGCACAATGAGCAGTTCTTC
>.|TRBJ1-1|TRBV12-3/TRBV12-4|few
CASSLSGGLGTEAFF
TGTGCCAGCAGTTTAAGCGGGGGATTGGGGACTGAAGCTTTCTTT
>.|TRBJ2-3|TRBV6-1|many
CASGGGGLASDTQYF
TGTGCCAGCGGGGGGGGCGGGCTAGCTTCAGATACGCAGTATTTT
>.|TRBJ2-2|TRBV14|few
CASSQEKRRGRYTGELFF
TGTGCCAGCAGCCAAGAAAAACGCCGGGGGCGATACACCGGGGAGCTGTTTTTT
>TRBD1|TRBJ2-3|TRBV5-1|few
CASTPGQGAADTQYF
TGCGCCAGCACGCCGGGACAGGGGGCGGCAGATACGCAGTATTTT
>TRBD2|TRBJ2-5|TRBV7-6|many
CASSSGAGGPETQYF
TGTGCCAGCAGCTCAGGAGCGGGAGGGCCCGAGACCCAGTACTTC
>TRBD2|TRBJ2-1|TRBV24-1|few
CATSRAGGPRNEQFF
TGTGCCACCAGTAGAGCGGGAGGGCCGAGGAATGAGCAGTTCTTC
>TRBD1|TRBJ2-5|TRBV24-1|.
CATSASGGDFGQTQYF
TGTGCCACCAGTGCCTCAGGGGGCGACTTCGGACAGACCCAGTACTTC
>.|TRBJ2-1|TRBV6-5|few
CASSYSSASYNEQFF
TGTGCCAGCAGTTACTCTAGCGCATCCTACAATGAGCAGTTCTTC
>.|TRBJ2-3|TRBV11-2|many
CASSLEGGGADTQYF
TGTGCCAGCAGCTTAGAGGGGGGAGGAGCGGATACGCAGTATTTT
>TRBD1|TRBJ1-2|TRBV19|few
CASQWEGAYGYTF
TGTGCCAGTCAATGGGAGGGGGCCTATGGCTACACCTTC
>.|TRBJ2-3|TRBV6-1|.
CASTEGVGDTDTQYF
TGTGCCAGCACCGAAGGAGTGGGGGACACAGATACGCAGTATTTT
>.|TRBJ2-2|TRBV24-1|.
CATRQSYTGELFF
TGTGCCACCCGGCAGAGTTACACCGGGGAGCTGTTTTTT
>TRBD2|TRBJ2-7|TRBV14|few
CASNTLAGVRQYF
TGTGCCAGCAACACCTTAGCGGGAGTACGGCAGTACTTC
>.|TRBJ1-5|TRBV29-1|.
CSVLVQFNQPQHF
TGCAGCGTTTTGGTGCAGTTCAATCAGCCCCAGCATTTT
>.|TRBJ1-1|TRBV30|few
CAGAGGSNTEAFF
TGTGCCGGGGCCGGAGGGTCGAACACTGAAGCTTTCTTT
>.|TRBJ1-6|TRBV28|.
CASSLDLGGSPLHF
TGTGCCAGCAGTTTAGATCTGGGTGGTTCACCCCTCCACTTT
>.|TRBJ2-1|TRBV7-8|many
CASSLDAGSYNEQFF
TGTGCCAGCAGCTTAGACGCGGGCTCCTACAATGAGCAGTTCTTC
>.|TRBJ1-3|TRBV7-2|few
CASSPGGVVSGNTIYF
TGTGCCAGCAGCCCTGGGGGGGTCGTCTCTGGAAACACCATATATTTT
>.|TRBJ2-1|TRBV7-2|many
CASSQSNEQFF
TGTGCCAGCAGCCAAAGCAATGAGCAGTTCTTC
>TRBD1|TRBJ1-1|TRBV7-6|many
CASSSGQELRNTEAFF
TGTGCCAGCAGCTCAGGACAGGAATTGAGGAACACTGAAGCTTTCTTT
>.|TRBJ2-1|TRBV20-1|.
CSARAPRGLYNEQFF
TGCAGTGCTAGAGCCCCGCGAGGCCTTTACAATGAGCAGTTCTTC